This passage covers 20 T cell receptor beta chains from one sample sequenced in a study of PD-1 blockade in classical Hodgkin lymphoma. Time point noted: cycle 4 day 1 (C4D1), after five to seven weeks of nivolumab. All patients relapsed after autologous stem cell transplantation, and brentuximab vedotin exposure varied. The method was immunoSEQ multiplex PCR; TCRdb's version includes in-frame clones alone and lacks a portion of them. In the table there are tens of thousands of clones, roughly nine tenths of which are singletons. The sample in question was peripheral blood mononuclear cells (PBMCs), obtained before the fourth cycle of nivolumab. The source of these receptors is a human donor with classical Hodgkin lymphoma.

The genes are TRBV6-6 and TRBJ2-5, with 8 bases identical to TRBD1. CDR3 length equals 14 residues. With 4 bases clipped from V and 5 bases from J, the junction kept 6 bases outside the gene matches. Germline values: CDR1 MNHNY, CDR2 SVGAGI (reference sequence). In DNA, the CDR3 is TGTGCCAGCAGTTCCTCAGGGGGCGGGGAGACCCAGTACTTC. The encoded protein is CASSSSGGGETQYF.

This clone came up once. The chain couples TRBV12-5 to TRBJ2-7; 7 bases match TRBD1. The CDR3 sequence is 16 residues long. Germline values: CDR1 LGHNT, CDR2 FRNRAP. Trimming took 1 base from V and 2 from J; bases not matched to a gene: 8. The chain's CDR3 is CASGLGPTGATYEQYF. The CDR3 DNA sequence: TGTGCTAGTGGTTTGGGGCCAACAGGGGCCACCTACGAGCAGTACTTC.

The CDR3 DNA reads as TGCGCCAGCAGCTTGGAAGGGGGAGGGGGATACGAGCAGTACTTC. It translates to CASSLEGGGGYEQYF. The chain carries TRBV5-1 and TRBJ2-7; D possibly corresponds to TRBD2 (7 bases). The V gene lost 0 bases and the J gene lost 4 bases, with 14 bases spanning the gap. This CDR3 has 15 amino acids. Germline CDR1 is SGHRS and CDR2 is YFSETQ.

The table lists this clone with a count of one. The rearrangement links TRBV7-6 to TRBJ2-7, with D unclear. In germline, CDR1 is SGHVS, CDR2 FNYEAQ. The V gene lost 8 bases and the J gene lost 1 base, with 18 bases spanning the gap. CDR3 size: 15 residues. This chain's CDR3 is CASAPTQTGSYEQYF. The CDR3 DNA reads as TGTGCCAGCGCCCCTACCCAAACTGGATCCTACGAGCAGTACTTC. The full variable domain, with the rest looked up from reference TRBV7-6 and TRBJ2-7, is GAGVSQSPRYKVTKRGQDVALRCDPISGHVSLYWYRQALGQGPEFLTYFNYEAQQDKSGLPNDRFSAERPEGSISTLTIQRTEQRDSAMYRCASAPTQTGSYEQYFGPGTRLTVT.

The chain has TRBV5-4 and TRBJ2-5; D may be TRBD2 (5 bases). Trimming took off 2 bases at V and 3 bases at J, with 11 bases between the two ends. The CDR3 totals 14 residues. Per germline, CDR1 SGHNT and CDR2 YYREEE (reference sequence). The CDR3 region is CASSLDLREETQYF. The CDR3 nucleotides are TGTGCCAGCAGCTTAGATCTGCGGGAAGAGACCCAGTACTTC.

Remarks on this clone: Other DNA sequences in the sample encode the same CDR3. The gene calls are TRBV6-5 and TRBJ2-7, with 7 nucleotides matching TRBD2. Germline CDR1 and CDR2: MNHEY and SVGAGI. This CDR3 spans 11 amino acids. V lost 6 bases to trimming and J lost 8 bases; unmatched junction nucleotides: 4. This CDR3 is CASSHGGKQYF. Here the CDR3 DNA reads TGTGCCAGCAGCCACGGGGGGAAGCAGTACTTC.

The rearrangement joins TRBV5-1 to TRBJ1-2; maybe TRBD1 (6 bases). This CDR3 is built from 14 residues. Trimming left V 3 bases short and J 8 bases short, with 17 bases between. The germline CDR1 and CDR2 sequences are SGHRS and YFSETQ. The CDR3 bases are TGCGCCAGCAGCTCTAAACAGGGTGCTCTCGGCTACACCTTC. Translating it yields CASSSKQGALGYTF.

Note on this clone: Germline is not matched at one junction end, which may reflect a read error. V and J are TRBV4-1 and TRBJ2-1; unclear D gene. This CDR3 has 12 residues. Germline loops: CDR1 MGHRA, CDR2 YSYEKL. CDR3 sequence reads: CASSEETNEQFF. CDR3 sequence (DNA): TGCGCCAGCAGCGAAGAAACTAATGAGCAGTTCTTC.

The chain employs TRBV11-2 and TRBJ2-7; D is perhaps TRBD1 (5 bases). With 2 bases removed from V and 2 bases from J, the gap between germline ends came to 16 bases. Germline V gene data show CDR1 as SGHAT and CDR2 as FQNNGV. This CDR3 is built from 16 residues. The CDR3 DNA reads TGTGCCAGCAGCTTAAATACAGTCCCAGGGACCTACGAGCAGTACTTC. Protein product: CASSLNTVPGTYEQYF. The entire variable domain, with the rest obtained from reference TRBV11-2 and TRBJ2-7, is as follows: EAGVAQSPRYKIIEKRQSVAFWCNPISGHATLYWYQQILGQGPKLLIQFQNNGVVDDSQLPKDRFSAERLKGVDSTLKIQPAKLEDSAVYLCASSLNTVPGTYEQYFGPGTRLTVT.

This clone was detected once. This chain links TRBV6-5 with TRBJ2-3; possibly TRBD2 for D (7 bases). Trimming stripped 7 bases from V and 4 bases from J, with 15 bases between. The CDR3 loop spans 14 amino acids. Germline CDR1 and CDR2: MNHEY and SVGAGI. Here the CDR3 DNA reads TGTGCCAGCATGGGGGGGCTCGGTGCAGATACGCAGTATTTT. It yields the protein CASMGGLGADTQYF.

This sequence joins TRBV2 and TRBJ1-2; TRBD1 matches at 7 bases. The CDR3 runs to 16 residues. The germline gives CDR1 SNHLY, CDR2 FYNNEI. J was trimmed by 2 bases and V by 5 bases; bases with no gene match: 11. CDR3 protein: CASSPQAGQLNYGYTF. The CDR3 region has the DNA TGTGCCAGCAGTCCACAGGCGGGACAGCTCAACTATGGCTACACCTTC. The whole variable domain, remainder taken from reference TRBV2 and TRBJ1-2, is EPEVTQTPSHQVTQMGQEVILRCVPISNHLYFYWYRQILGQKVEFLVSFYNNEISEKSEIFDDQFSVERPDGSNFTLKIRSTKLEDSAMYFCASSPQAGQLNYGYTFGSGTRLTVV.

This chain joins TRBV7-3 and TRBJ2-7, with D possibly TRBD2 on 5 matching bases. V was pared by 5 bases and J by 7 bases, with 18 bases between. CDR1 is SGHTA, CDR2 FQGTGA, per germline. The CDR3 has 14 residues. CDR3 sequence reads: CASSPRARGKEQYF. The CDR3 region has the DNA TGTGCCAGCAGCCCTAGGGCTCGGGGTAAGGAGCAGTACTTC.

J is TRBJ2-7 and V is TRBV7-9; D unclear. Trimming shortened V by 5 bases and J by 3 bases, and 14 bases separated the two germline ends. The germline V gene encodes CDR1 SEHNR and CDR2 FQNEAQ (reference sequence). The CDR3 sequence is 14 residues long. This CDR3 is CASSVVGSSYEQYF. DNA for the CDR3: TGTGCCAGCAGCGTTGTTGGGTCCAGCTACGAGCAGTACTTC.

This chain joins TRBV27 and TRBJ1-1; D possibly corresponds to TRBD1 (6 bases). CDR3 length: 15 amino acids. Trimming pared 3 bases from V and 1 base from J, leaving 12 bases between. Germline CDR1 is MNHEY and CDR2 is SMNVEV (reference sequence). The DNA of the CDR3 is TGTGCCAGCAGTTTGCGGGGGGCGGGGAACACTGAAGCTTTCTTT. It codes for CASSLRGAGNTEAFF.

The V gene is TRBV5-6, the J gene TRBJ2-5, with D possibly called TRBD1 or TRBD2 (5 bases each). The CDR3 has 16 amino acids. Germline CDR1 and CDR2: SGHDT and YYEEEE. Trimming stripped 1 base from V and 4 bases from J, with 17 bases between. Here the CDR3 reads CASSLIRGVLGETQYF. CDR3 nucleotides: TGTGCCAGCAGCTTGATTCGAGGGGTTCTAGGAGAGACCCAGTACTTC. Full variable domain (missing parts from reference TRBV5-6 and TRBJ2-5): DAGVTQSPTHLIKTRGQQVTLRCSPKSGHDTVSWYQQALGQGPQFIFQYYEEEERQRGNFPDRFSGHQFPNYSSELNVNALLLGDSALYLCASSLIRGVLGETQYFGPGTRLLVL.

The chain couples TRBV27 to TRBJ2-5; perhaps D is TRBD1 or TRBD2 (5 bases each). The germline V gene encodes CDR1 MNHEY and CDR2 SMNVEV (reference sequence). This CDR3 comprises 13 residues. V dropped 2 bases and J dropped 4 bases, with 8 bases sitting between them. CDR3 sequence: CASSLGGGETQYF. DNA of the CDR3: TGTGCCAGCAGTTTAGGGGGTGGAGAGACCCAGTACTTC.

CDR3 region: CASSTWSDREMHNTEAFF. For the CDR3, the DNA is TGTGCCAGCAGTACCTGGTCGGACAGGGAAATGCACAACACTGAAGCTTTCTTT. The chain is built from TRBV27 and TRBJ1-1, with TRBD1 matching over 8 bases. The germline V gene encodes CDR1 MNHEY and CDR2 SMNVEV (reference sequence). The CDR3 has 18 residues. Germline trimming cut 5 bases from V and 2 bases from J; bases unmatched to any gene: 16.

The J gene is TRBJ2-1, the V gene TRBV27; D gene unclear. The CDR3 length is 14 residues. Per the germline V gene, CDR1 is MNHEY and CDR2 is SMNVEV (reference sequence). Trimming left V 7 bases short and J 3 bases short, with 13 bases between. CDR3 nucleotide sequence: TGTGCCAGCACCCGGGCCCCAGACTACAATGAGCAGTTCTTC. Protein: CASTRAPDYNEQFF.

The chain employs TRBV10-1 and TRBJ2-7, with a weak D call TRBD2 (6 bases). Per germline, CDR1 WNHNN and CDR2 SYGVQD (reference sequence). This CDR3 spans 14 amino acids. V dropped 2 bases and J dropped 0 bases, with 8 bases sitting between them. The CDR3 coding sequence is TGCGCCAGCAGTGAGGCGGGGAGCTCCTACGAGCAGTACTTC. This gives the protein CASSEAGSSYEQYF.

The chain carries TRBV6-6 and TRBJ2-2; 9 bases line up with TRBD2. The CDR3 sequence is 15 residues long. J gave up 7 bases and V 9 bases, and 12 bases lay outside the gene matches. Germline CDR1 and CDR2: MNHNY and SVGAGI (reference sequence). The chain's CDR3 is CASVAGGGLVGELFF. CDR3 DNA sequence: TGTGCCAGTGTGGCGGGGGGGGGACTGGTCGGGGAGCTGTTTTTT.